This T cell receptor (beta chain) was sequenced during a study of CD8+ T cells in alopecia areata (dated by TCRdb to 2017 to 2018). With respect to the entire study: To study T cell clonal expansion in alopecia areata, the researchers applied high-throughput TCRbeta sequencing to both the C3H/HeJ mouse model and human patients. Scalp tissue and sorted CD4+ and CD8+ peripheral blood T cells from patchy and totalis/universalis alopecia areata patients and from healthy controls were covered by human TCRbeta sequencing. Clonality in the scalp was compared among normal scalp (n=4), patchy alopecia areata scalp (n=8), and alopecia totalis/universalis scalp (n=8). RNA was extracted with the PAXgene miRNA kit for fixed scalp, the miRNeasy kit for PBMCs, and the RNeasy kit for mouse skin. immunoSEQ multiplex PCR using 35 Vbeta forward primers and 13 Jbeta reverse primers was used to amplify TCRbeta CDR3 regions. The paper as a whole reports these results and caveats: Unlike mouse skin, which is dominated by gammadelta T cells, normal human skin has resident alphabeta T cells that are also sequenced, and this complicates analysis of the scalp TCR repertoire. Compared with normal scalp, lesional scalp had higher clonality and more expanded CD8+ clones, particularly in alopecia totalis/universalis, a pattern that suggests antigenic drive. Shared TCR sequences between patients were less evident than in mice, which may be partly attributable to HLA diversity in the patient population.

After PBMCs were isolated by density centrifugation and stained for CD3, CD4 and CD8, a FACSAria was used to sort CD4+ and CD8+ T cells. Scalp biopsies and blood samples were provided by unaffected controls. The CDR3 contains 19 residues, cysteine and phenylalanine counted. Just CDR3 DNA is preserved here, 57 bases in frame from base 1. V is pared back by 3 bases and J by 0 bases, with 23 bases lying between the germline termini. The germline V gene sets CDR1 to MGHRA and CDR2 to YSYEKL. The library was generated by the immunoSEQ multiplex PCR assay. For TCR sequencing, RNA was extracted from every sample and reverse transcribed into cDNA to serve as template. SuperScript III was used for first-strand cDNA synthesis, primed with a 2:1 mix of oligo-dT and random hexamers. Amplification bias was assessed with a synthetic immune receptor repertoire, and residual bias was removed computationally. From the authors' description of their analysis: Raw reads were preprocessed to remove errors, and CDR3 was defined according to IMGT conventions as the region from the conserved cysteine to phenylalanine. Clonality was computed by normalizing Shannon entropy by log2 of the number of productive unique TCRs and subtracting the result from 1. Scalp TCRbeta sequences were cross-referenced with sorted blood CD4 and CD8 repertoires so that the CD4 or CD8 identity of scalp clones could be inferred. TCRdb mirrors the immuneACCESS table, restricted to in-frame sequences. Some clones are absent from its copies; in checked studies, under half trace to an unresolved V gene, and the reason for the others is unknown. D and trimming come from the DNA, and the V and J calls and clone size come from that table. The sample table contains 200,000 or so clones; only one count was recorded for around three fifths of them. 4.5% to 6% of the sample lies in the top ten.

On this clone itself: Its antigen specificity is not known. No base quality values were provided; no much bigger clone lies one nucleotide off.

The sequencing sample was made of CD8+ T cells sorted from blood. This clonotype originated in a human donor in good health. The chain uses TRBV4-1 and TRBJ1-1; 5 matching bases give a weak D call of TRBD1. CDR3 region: CASSHPTNPGTGLNTEAFF. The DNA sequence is TGCGCCAGCAGCCATCCAACCAATCCGGGGACGGGGCTGAACACTGAAGCTTTCTTT.